The 31 T cell receptor beta chains below all came from one sample that was sequenced in a study of T cell responses to AZD1222 COVID-19 vaccine. Repertoires were generated with immunoSEQ multiplex PCR, while TCRdb's copy carries only in-frame clones and drops some. The sample records about 150,000 clones, 85% being singletons. Sequencing used peripheral blood, obtained 28 days after the second dose of the MenACWY control vaccine. The origin of the receptors is an adult who received the MenACWY meningococcal vaccine as a control.

This clone was found once. The CDR3 region has the DNA TGCGCCAGCAGCAATGGCCGGAACTCTGGAAACACCATATATTTT. This codes for CASSNGRNSGNTIYF. The rearrangement joins TRBV5-1 to TRBJ1-3; no reliable D call. Germline V CDR1 and CDR2: SGHRS, YFSETQ. This CDR3 is 15 amino acids long. The ends were cut back, 4 bases at V and 0 bases at J, with 11 bases in the middle.

The chain has TRBV15 and TRBJ1-1, with TRBD1 identical over 7 bases. Germline loops: CDR1 LNHNV, CDR2 YYDKDF (reference sequence). This CDR3 has 13 amino acids. The J segment lost 4 bases and the V segment lost 6 bases, leaving 5 bases of the junction unmatched. The CDR3 DNA reads as TGTGCCACCAGGCCACAGGGGTTCACTGAAGCTTTCTTT. Its translation is CATRPQGFTEAFF. The variable domain in full, completed from reference TRBV15 and TRBJ1-1, reads DAMVIQNPRYQVTQFGKPVTLSCSQTLNHNVMYWYQQKSSQAPKLLFHYYDKDFNNEADTPDNFQSRRPNTSFCFLDIRSPGLGDTAMYLCATRPQGFTEAFFGQGTRLTVV.

This chain joins TRBV7-3 and TRBJ2-3; D is unclear. The germline V and J ends were trimmed by 0 bases and 2 bases, with 9 bases remaining between them. Germline V gene lookup returns CDR1 SGHTA and CDR2 FQGTGA. This CDR3 region has 15 residues. The CDR3 region has the DNA TGTGCCAGCAGCTTAACGCGGTCCCCCACAGATACGCAGTATTTT. Its translation is CASSLTRSPTDTQYF.

The J gene is TRBJ2-2, the V gene TRBV4-1; D is ambiguous. The CDR3 loop spans 13 amino acids. The V gene's germline CDR1 is MGHRA and CDR2 YSYEKL. Trimming pared 2 bases from V and 6 bases from J, leaving 7 bases between. The CDR3 coding sequence is TGCGCCAGCAGCCAATCTCGACCCGGGGAGCTGTTTTTT. Protein product: CASSQSRPGELFF.

The chain recombines TRBV5-1 with TRBJ2-7, with D perhaps TRBD1 or TRBD2 (5 bases each). This CDR3 has 13 residues. Trimming stripped 4 bases from V and 2 bases from J, with 10 bases between. Germline lookup yields CDR1 SGHRS and CDR2 YFSETQ. The CDR3 DNA is TGCGCCAGCAGCCGGGGCAGAGCCTACGAGCAGTACTTC. This sequence encodes CASSRGRAYEQYF.

The chain joins TRBV7-9 to TRBJ2-7; 7 positions agree with TRBD1. This CDR3 region has 12 residues. V trimming: 5 bases; J trimming: 3 bases; junction bases outside the gene matches: 1. Germline V gene lookup returns CDR1 SEHNR and CDR2 FQNEAQ (reference sequence). The CDR3: CASSGDSYEQYF. CDR3 sequence (DNA): TGTGCCAGCAGCGGGGACAGCTACGAGCAGTACTTC.

J is TRBJ1-1 and V is TRBV29-1, with TRBD1 identical over 7 bases. From germline, CDR1 is SQVTM and CDR2 ANQGSEA. The CDR3 loop spans 13 amino acids. The V and J ends lost 7 bases and 2 bases, in that order; junction bases with no gene match: 7. The CDR3 sequence is CSGRRQGNTEAFF. The CDR3 DNA is TGCAGCGGTAGGCGACAGGGCAACACTGAAGCTTTCTTT.

The V call is TRBV11-1, the J call TRBJ2-2, with 7 bases aligning to TRBD1. The CDR3 loop spans 13 amino acids. Germline-derived CDR1 and CDR2 are SGHAT and FQDESV (reference sequence). Trimming removed 9 bases from V and 4 bases from J; junction bases left unmatched: 5. The CDR3 region has the DNA TGTGCCAGTTCGGGACAGACCACCGGGGAGCTGTTTTTT. As protein: CASSGQTTGELFF.

The chain carries TRBV5-4 and TRBJ1-1; TRBD1 agrees at 7 bases. Germline V gene sequence: CDR1 SGHNT, CDR2 YYREEE (reference sequence). CDR3 length equals 14 residues. The junction had 8 bases not matched to a gene; V was cut back by 8 bases and J by 1 base. The CDR3 nucleotides are TGTGCCAGTTCCACAGGGGACCCGAACACTGAAGCTTTCTTT. As protein: CASSTGDPNTEAFF.

The chain uses TRBV11-3 and TRBJ1-1; D is unclear. Germline loops: CDR1 SGHNT, CDR2 YENEEA. The CDR3 runs 13 residues. The V end lost 4 bases, the J end lost 7 bases, and 13 bases lay between the germline ends. The DNA of the CDR3 is TGTGCCAGCAGCTCGTACGCTAGGATTGAAGCTTTCTTT. Translated: CASSSYARIEAFF. Drawing the rest from reference TRBV11-3 and TRBJ1-1, the complete variable domain is EAGVVQSPRYKIIEKKQPVAFWCNPISGHNTLYWYLQNLGQGPELLIRYENEEAVDDSQLPKDRFSAERLKGVDSTLKIQPAELGDSAVYLCASSSYARIEAFFGQGTRLTVV.

The chain is built from TRBV11-3 and TRBJ1-1; TRBD1 might be the D (5 bases). Deletions cut 2 bases from V and 3 bases from J, with 7 bases between. The germline V gene has CDR1 SGHNT and CDR2 YENEEA. CDR3 length: 13 residues. The CDR3 DNA reads as TGTGCCAGCAGCTTACTAGGGGACACTGAAGCTTTCTTT. Amino acid sequence: CASSLLGDTEAFF.

The chain carries TRBV19 and TRBJ2-1; TRBD1 matches 8 bases. CDR3 size: 17 residues. J gave up 5 bases and V 5 bases, and 14 bases lay outside the gene matches. Germline CDR1 and CDR2: LNHDA and SQIVND (reference sequence). The DNA for the CDR3 is TGTGCCAGTAGTCCCAGGGGGCTGATACGTAAAGACAATGAGCAGTTCTTC. It encodes CASSPRGLIRKDNEQFF. The full variable domain, with the rest looked up from reference TRBV19 and TRBJ2-1, is DGGITQSPKYLFRKEGQNVTLSCEQNLNHDAMYWYRQDPGQGLRLIYYSQIVNDFQKGDIAEGYSVSREKKESFPLTVTSAQKNPTAFYLCASSPRGLIRKDNEQFFGPGTRLTVL.

This clone was seen a handful of times. The chain couples TRBV7-6 to TRBJ2-2, with 9 bases aligning to TRBD2. Unmatched junction bases numbered 3, after V lost 0 bases and J lost 7 bases. The CDR3 totals 15 residues. CDR1 is SGHVS, CDR2 FNYEAQ, per germline. CDR3 in DNA: TGTGCCAGCAGCTTAGCTAGCGGGAGAGGCGGGGAGCTGTTTTTT. Amino acids: CASSLASGRGGELFF.

This clone was seen more than once but under ten times. The CDR3 nucleotides read TGTGCCAGTAGTATTACCCCAGGGGTTATGAACACTGAAGCTTTCTTT. Amino acid sequence: CASSITPGVMNTEAFF. The rearrangement uses TRBV19 and TRBJ1-1; possible D gene TRBD1, 6 bases. Germline CDR1 and CDR2: LNHDA and SQIVND (reference sequence). The CDR3 is 16 residues long. V lost 3 bases and J 0 bases, leaving 14 bases between the germline ends.

This chain joins TRBV7-3 and TRBJ1-1; TRBD1 matches 8 bases. The CDR3 runs to 12 residues. Trimming took 5 bases from V and 11 from J; bases not matched to a gene: 7. Germline-derived CDR1 and CDR2 are SGHTA and FQGTGA. For the CDR3, the DNA is TGTGCCAGCAGCCTACAACAGGGGGTTGCTTTCTTT. It yields the protein CASSLQQGVAFF.

In its sample, this clone was seen once. Other nucleotide sequences from this sample produce the same CDR3. CDR3 protein: CSVGPGSTDTQYF. The CDR3 coding sequence is TGCAGCGTTGGTCCAGGGAGCACAGATACGCAGTATTTT. The V and J genes are TRBV29-1 and TRBJ2-3, with a possible D match to TRBD1 (5 bases). Germline CDR1 SQVTM, CDR2 ANQGSEA. The ends were cut back, 4 bases at V and 0 bases at J, with 8 bases in the middle. The CDR3 sequence is 13 residues long.

This clone was picked up one time. The J gene is TRBJ1-5, the V gene TRBV28, with D perhaps matching TRBD1 (6 bases). The germline V gene encodes CDR1 MDHEN and CDR2 SYDVKM. The CDR3 sequence is 14 residues long. The V end lost 7 bases, the J end lost 7 bases, and 17 bases lay between the germline ends. The CDR3 bases are TGTGCCAGCACCCCCTGGGGGCTAGGCCAGCCCCAGCATTTT. Translation gives CASTPWGLGQPQHF.

The rearrangement joins TRBV10-3 to TRBJ1-5; D possibly corresponds to TRBD1 (5 bases). The CDR3 totals 15 residues. Germline CDR1 reads ENHRY; CDR2 reads SYGVKD. The germline V and J ends were trimmed by 4 bases and 1 base, with 11 bases remaining between them. CDR3 loop: CAISAQDTSNQPQHF. For the CDR3, the DNA is TGTGCCATCAGTGCGCAGGACACCAGCAATCAGCCCCAGCATTTT.

The rearrangement joins TRBV11-3 to TRBJ2-7, with D possibly TRBD1 on 6 matching bases. Germline values: CDR1 SGHNT, CDR2 YENEEA. V gave up 4 bases and J gave up 4 bases, with 14 bases separating them. This CDR3 contains 14 residues. The CDR3 DNA is TGTGCCAGCAGCTCCCGTTTAAGGGGGTACGAGCAGTACGTC. Encoded protein: CASSSRLRGYEQYV.

The chain is built from TRBV30 and TRBJ2-3; D is undetermined. The V gene's germline CDR1 is GTSNPN and CDR2 SVGIG (reference sequence). The CDR3 covers 11 residues. Trimming cost V 2 bases and J 8 bases, with 8 bases left between them. CDR3 DNA sequence: TGTGCCTGGAGTTTATCGGGTACGCAGTATTTT. As protein: CAWSLSGTQYF.

This rearrangement joins TRBV12-3 or TRBV12-4 to TRBJ1-2, with TRBD1 matching 7 bases. The CDR3 runs 12 residues. The V gene end was trimmed by 10 bases and the J gene end by 4 bases; junction bases not matched to a gene: 6. The CDR3 is CATAQGSYGYTF. The CDR3, as DNA: TGTGCCACTGCACAGGGGAGCTATGGCTACACCTTC.

The genes are TRBV29-1 and TRBJ1-2; no firm D call. This CDR3 contains 12 residues. Per the germline V gene, CDR1 is SQVTM and CDR2 is ANQGSEA. Trimming removed 4 bases from V and 4 bases from J, with 10 bases in between. Written as DNA, the CDR3 is TGCAGCGTTGCGGTCGGCGGCTATGGCTACACCTTC. Translating gives CSVAVGGYGYTF. Looking up the rest from reference TRBV29-1 and TRBJ1-2 gives the full variable domain: SAVISQKPSRDICQRGTSLTIQCQVDSQVTMMFWYRQQPGQSLTLIATANQGSEATYESGFVIDKFPISRPNLTFSTLTVSNMSPEDSSIYLCSVAVGGYGYTFGSGTRLTVV.

The genes are TRBV6-5 and TRBJ2-7; 7 positions match TRBD1. The V gene's germline CDR1 is MNHEY and CDR2 SVGAGI. Trimming removed 2 bases from V and 1 base from J; junction bases left unmatched: 5. The CDR3 has 15 residues. The CDR3 loop reads CASSYIPGQSYEQYF. The CDR3 DNA is TGTGCCAGCAGTTACATTCCGGGACAGTCCTACGAGCAGTACTTC.

This clone was recorded a few times. This chain links TRBV4-3 with TRBJ1-1, with unresolved D. V was cut by 0 bases and J by 2 bases, with 10 bases left in between. The CDR3 is made up of 15 amino acids. Looked up from germline, CDR1 is LGHNA and CDR2 is YSLEER. In DNA, the CDR3 is TGCGCCAGCAGCCAAGAGAGCACACCAAACACTGAAGCTTTCTTT. It translates to CASSQESTPNTEAFF.

The chain combines TRBV7-8 with TRBJ1-4; D is unresolved. Germline V gene lookup returns CDR1 SGHVS and CDR2 FQNEAQ. The V end was cut by 5 bases, the J end by 5 bases, with 12 bases between. There are 14 residues in the CDR3. In DNA form, the CDR3 reads TGTGCCAGCAGCCGAGGGTCAAGAAATGAAAAACTGTTTTTT. It yields the protein CASSRGSRNEKLFF.

This clone was seen only a few times. V and J are TRBV28 and TRBJ1-4, with D unclear. V was shortened by 7 bases and J by 8 bases, with 11 bases between the two germline ends. The CDR3 is 12 residues long. Germline loops: CDR1 MDHEN, CDR2 SYDVKM. The CDR3 reads CASTKRKEKLFF. The CDR3 DNA reads TGTGCCAGCACTAAAAGGAAGGAAAAACTGTTTTTT.

The chain combines TRBV5-4 with TRBJ1-6; the D gene is possibly TRBD1 (5 bases). Germline CDR1 is SGHNT and CDR2 is YYREEE (reference sequence). V lost 3 bases and J 6 bases, leaving 10 bases between the germline ends. This CDR3 contains 14 residues. DNA of the CDR3: TGTGCCAGCAGCTATACAGGAGTTAATTCACCCCTCCACTTT. Its protein product is CASSYTGVNSPLHF.

V and J are TRBV2 and TRBJ1-2, with a weak D call TRBD1 (6 bases). CDR3 length: 14 residues. Looked up from germline, CDR1 is SNHLY and CDR2 is FYNNEI. V gave up 8 bases and J gave up 7 bases, with 20 bases separating them. The CDR3 bases are TGTGCCAGCCCATCAAACAGGGACGGTCGTGGCTACACCTTC. Amino acid sequence: CASPSNRDGRGYTF.

This clone appeared a single time. V and J are TRBV5-6 and TRBJ1-2, with TRBD1 matching 10 bases. Germline V lookup: CDR1 SGHDT, CDR2 YYEEEE. V lost 3 bases and J lost 7; bases outside the gene matches: 9. This CDR3 spans 15 amino acids. The CDR3 loop is CASSSRQGARAGYTF. CDR3 DNA: TGTGCCAGCAGCTCCCGACAGGGGGCGCGTGCTGGCTACACCTTC.

Here the CDR3 reads CASSLYQSTDTQYF. Here the CDR3 DNA reads TGTGCCAGCAGCTTATATCAAAGCACAGATACGCAGTATTTT. The chain uses TRBV7-2 and TRBJ2-3, with D hard to call. The germline V gene encodes CDR1 SGHTA and CDR2 FQGNSA. This CDR3 spans 14 amino acids. Trimming took off 2 bases at V and 0 bases at J, with 6 bases between the two ends.

The gene calls are TRBV2 and TRBJ2-3, with 9 nucleotides matching TRBD2. There are 14 residues in the CDR3. Per germline, CDR1 SNHLY and CDR2 FYNNEI. The junction had 2 bases not matched to a gene; V was cut back by 3 bases and J by 4 bases. This chain's CDR3 is CASSEGGRADTQYF. Written as DNA, the CDR3 is TGTGCCAGCAGTGAGGGCGGGAGGGCAGATACGCAGTATTTT.